These T cell receptor beta chains were read from a single sample in a study of patients and donors after allogeneic stem cell transplantation. A single record per CDR3 protein comes from TCRdb applying MiXCR to the RT-PCR reads. The table has roughly 230,000 distinct CDR3 sequences, around an eighth seen once; the top ten hold around a tenth. The material sequenced was blood, either unsorted or a sorted T cell fraction (not recorded which). These receptors were taken from a human donor who was either an allogeneic HSCT recipient or a stem cell or donor lymphocyte infusion donor (not recorded which). It is not recorded whose cells these are; they may come from a transplant donor. The CDR3 runs from the conserved cysteine through the conserved F or W. The D gene is left open where the match is weak. Size tells how often a clone was seen (once, few, many) or the class of an expanded clone, and some rows leave it out.

TRBJ1-2 - - TRBV6-5 CASSYSRGNYGYTF TGTGCCAGCAGTTACTCAAGGGGAAACTATGGCTACACCTTC
TRBJ1-2 few - TRBV7-2 CASSPFSPGPRNYGYTF TGTGCCAGCAGCCCCTTCTCGCCGGGGCCAAGAAACTATGGCTACACCTTC
TRBJ2-2 few - TRBV7-7 CASSRTGSSNTGELFF TGTGCTAGCAGCCGAACAGGTTCCTCGAACACCGGGGAGCTGTTTTTT
TRBJ2-7 - TRBD2 TRBV5-6 CASSEMLTSGGGTYEQYF TGTGCCAGCAGCGAAATGCTGACTAGCGGGGGGGGGACCTACGAGCAGTACTTC
TRBJ2-3 few TRBD2 TRBV4-2 CASSQDLGGGDSTDTQYF TGTGCCAGCAGCCAAGACCTGGGCGGGGGGGATAGCACAGATACGCAGTATTTT
TRBJ1-6 few TRBD1 TRBV13 CASSLRDRAGAPYNSPLHF TGTGCCAGCAGCTTGCGGGACAGGGCTGGAGCTCCCTATAATTCACCCCTCCACTTT
TRBJ2-2 many - TRBV4-1 CASSQVLQSGELFF TGCGCCAGCAGCCAAGTACTCCAGTCCGGGGAGCTGTTTTTT
TRBJ1-2 many TRBD1 TRBV5-1 CASSGDSYYGYTF TGCGCCAGCAGCGGGGACAGTTACTATGGCTACACCTTC
TRBJ2-1 - - TRBV5-1 CASSLVGGLSYNEQIF TGCGCCAGCAGCTTGGTTGGCGGGTTATCCTACAATGAGCAGATCTTC
TRBJ1-6 many - TRBV20-1 CSACTDPGNSPLHF TGCAGTGCTTGTACGGACCCCGGCAATTCACCCCTCCACTTT
TRBJ2-1 many TRBD2 TRBV29-1 CSVGTLAGGRENEQFF TGCAGCGTTGGAACCCTAGCGGGGGGGCGAGAGAATGAGCAGTTCTTC
TRBJ1-1 few TRBD1 TRBV7-2 CASSFGTGLLSTEAFF TGTGCCAGCAGCTTCGGGACAGGGTTGTTAAGCACTGAAGCTTTCTTT
TRBJ2-5 few - TRBV3-1 CASSQGTRETQYF TGTGCCAGCAGCCAGGGGACTCGGGAGACCCAGTACTTC
TRBJ2-5 few TRBD1 TRBV5-1 CASSSRQGGMETQYF TGCGCCAGCAGCAGCCGACAGGGGGGGATGGAGACCCAGTACTTC
TRBJ1-1 many - TRBV12-3/TRBV12-4 CASSLVRGTANTEAFF TGTGCCAGCAGTTTAGTTCGTGGGACGGCGAACACTGAAGCTTTCTTT
TRBJ2-2 - TRBD1 TRBV20-1 CSALRDRGFYTGELFF TGCAGTGCTCTCCGGGACAGGGGGTTTTACACCGGGGAGCTGTTTTTT
TRBJ1-6 many - TRBV7-2 CASSPSGTGGVSLHF TGTGCCAGCAGCCCCAGTGGGACCGGCGGGGTTTCCCTCCACTTT
TRBJ1-5 many - TRBV9 CASSVGDSNQPQHF TGTGCCAGCAGCGTAGGGGATAGCAATCAGCCCCAGCATTTT
TRBJ1-2 few TRBD1 TRBV10-3 CAIDTGDRGHGYTF TGTGCCATCGACACCGGGGACAGGGGGCACGGCTACACCTTC
TRBJ1-2 - - TRBV4-2 CASSQENAGLTYGYTF TGTGCCAGCAGCCAAGAAAATGCAGGGCTTACCTATGGCTACACCTTC
TRBJ2-5 - TRBD1 TRBV6-2/TRBV6-3 CASSSFWTGDGRGQETQYF TGTGCCAGCAGTTCATTTTGGACAGGCGATGGTCGGGGCCAAGAGACCCAGTACTTC